This T cell receptor (beta chain) was sequenced for a study of blood T cells in healthy people across ages. V lost 4 bases to trimming and J lost 4 bases, with 13 bases between them. The CDR3 runs 13 residues. Germline V CDR1 and CDR2: DFQATT, SNEGSKA (reference sequence). General observations from the study: It was not known whether donors were CMV positive (a possible confounder of expanded clonotype changes). A greater number of naive CD4+ cells and higher diversity distinguished long-lived donors from aged donors.

About this clonotype: Its antigen remains unknown.

Then a second PCR, running roughly 7 to 11 cycles, was carried out with a sample-barcoded 5' primer and a J-beta primer mix. Samples each returned at least 2.5 million CDR3-containing paired-end reads. TCRdb used MiXCR to reprocess the 5' RACE reads, holding one entry per CDR3 protein. The sample includes approximately 1.5 million distinct CDR3 sequences, 34% of them seen just once. Sequencing was carried out using blood. The genes are TRBV20-1 and TRBJ1-1, with D uncertain. This clonotype originated in a woman between 25 and 40 years old in good health. In DNA, the CDR3 is TGCAGTGCTACGAACCCCGGGCCCACTGAAGCTTTCTTT. Protein sequence: CSATNPGPTEAFF.